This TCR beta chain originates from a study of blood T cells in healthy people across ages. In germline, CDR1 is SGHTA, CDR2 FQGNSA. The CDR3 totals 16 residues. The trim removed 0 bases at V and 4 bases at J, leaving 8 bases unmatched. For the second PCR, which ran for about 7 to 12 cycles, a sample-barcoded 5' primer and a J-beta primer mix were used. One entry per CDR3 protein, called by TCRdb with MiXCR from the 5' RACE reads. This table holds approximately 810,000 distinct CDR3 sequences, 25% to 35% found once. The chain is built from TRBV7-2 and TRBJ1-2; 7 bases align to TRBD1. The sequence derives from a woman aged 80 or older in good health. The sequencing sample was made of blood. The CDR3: CASSLAGDSRGYGYTF. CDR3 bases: TGTGCCAGCAGCTTAGCGGGGGACAGCCGGGGCTATGGCTACACCTTC.